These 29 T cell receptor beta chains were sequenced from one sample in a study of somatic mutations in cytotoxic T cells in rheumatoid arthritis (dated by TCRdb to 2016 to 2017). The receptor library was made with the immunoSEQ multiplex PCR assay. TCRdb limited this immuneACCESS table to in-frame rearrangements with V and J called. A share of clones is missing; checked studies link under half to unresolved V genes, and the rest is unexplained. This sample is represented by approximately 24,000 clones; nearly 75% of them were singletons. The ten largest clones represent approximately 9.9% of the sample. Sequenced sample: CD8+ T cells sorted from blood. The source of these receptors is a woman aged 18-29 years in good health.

In DNA form, the CDR3 reads TGTGCCAGCAATCGCGACGGGATGAACACTGAAGCTTTCTTT. Translation gives CASNRDGMNTEAFF. The chain links TRBV28 to TRBJ1-1; D gene unclear. V was cut by 7 bases and J by 0 bases, with 12 bases left in between. The CDR3 totals 14 residues. The germline gives CDR1 MDHEN, CDR2 SYDVKM.

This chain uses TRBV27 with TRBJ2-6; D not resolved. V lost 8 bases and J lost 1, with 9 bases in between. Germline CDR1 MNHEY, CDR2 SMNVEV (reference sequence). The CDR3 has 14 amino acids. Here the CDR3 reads CASAWSSGANVLTF. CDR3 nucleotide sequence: TGTGCCAGCGCCTGGTCGTCTGGGGCCAACGTCCTGACTTTC.

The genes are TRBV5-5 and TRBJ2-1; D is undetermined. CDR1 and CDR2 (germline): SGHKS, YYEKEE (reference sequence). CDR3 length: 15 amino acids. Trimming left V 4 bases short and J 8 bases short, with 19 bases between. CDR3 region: CASSPRAPLQDEQFF. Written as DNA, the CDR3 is TGTGCCAGCAGCCCTCGGGCCCCCCTCCAGGATGAGCAGTTCTTC.

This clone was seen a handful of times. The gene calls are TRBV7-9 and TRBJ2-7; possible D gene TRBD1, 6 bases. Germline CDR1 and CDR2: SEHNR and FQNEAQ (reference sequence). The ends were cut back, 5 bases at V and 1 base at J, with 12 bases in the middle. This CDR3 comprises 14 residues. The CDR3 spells CASSAPTGSYEQYF. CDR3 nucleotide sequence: TGTGCCAGCAGCGCGCCGACAGGATCCTACGAGCAGTACTTC.

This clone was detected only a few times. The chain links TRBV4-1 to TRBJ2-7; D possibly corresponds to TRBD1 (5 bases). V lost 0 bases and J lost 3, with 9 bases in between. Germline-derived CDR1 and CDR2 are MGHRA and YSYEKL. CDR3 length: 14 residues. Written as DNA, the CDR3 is TGCGCCAGCAGCCAAGAAGCAGGGTACTACGAGCAGTACTTC. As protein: CASSQEAGYYEQYF.

The CDR3: CASRPGLAGSGDGELFF. For the CDR3, the DNA is TGTGCCAGTAGACCGGGACTAGCGGGGTCAGGGGACGGGGAGCTGTTTTTT. This chain uses TRBV19 with TRBJ2-2; 13 bases align to TRBD2. Trimming took 6 bases from V and 7 from J; bases not matched to a gene: 11. Germline-derived CDR1 and CDR2 are LNHDA and SQIVND (reference sequence). The CDR3 runs 17 residues. The variable domain in full, completed from reference TRBV19 and TRBJ2-2, reads DGGITQSPKYLFRKEGQNVTLSCEQNLNHDAMYWYRQDPGQGLRLIYYSQIVNDFQKGDIAEGYSVSREKKESFPLTVTSAQKNPTAFYLCASRPGLAGSGDGELFFGEGSRLTVL.

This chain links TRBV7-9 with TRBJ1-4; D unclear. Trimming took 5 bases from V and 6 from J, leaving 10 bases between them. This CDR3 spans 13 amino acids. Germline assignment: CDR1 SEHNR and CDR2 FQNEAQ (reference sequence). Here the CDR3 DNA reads TGTGCCAGCAGCGCGGGCGGGGATGAAAAACTGTTTTTT. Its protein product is CASSAGGDEKLFF.

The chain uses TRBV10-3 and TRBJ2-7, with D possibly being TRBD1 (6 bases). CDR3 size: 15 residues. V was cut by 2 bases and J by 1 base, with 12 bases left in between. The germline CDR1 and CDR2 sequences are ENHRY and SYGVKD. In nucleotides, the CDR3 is TGTGCCATCAGTGAGCCGTCGACAGGTTCCTACGAGCAGTACGTC. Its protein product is CAISEPSTGSYEQYV.

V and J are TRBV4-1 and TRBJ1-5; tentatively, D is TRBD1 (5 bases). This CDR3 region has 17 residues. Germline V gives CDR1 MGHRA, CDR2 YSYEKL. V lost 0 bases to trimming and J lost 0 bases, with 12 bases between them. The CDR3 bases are TGCGCCAGCAGCCAAGAGGCTCAGGGTTATAGCAATCAGCCCCAGCATTTT. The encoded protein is CASSQEAQGYSNQPQHF.

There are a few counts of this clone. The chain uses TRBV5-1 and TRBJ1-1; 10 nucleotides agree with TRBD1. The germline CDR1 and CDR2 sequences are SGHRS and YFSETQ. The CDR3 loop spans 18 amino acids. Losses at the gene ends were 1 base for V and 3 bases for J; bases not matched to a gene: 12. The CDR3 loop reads CASSLWLAPGQGHTEAFF. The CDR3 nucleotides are TGCGCCAGCAGCTTGTGGCTCGCTCCGGGACAGGGGCACACTGAAGCTTTCTTT.

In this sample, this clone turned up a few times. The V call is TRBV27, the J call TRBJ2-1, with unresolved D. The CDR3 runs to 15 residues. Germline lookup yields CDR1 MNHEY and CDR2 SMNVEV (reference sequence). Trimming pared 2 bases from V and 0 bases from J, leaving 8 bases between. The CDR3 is CASSLGFSSYNEQFF. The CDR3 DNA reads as TGTGCCAGCAGTTTAGGCTTCAGCTCCTACAATGAGCAGTTCTTC.

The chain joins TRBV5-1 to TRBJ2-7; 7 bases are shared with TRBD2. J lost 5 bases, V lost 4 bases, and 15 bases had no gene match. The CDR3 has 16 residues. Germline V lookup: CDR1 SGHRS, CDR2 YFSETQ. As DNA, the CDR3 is TGCGCCAGCAGCGTCGCAGTAGGCGGGAGAAACGACGAGCAGTACTTC. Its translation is CASSVAVGGRNDEQYF. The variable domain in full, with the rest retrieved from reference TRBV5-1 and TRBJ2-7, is KAGVTQTPRYLIKTRGQQVTLSCSPISGHRSVSWYQQTPGQGLQFLFEYFSETQRNKGNFPGRFSGRQFSNSRSEMNVSTLELGDSALYLCASSVAVGGRNDEQYFGPGTRLTVT.

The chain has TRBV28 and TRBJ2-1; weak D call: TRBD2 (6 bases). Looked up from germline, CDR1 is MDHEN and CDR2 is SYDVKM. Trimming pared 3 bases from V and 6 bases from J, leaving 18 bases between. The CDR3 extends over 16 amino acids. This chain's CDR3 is CASSFLAGGPSNEQFF. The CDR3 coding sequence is TGTGCCAGCAGTTTCCTAGCAGGAGGGCCGAGCAATGAGCAGTTCTTC.

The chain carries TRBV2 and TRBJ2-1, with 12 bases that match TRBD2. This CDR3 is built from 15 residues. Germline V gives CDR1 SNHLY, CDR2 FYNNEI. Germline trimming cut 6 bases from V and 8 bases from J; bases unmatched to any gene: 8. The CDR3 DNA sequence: TGTGCCAGCAGGGCCGGGACTAGCGGGCCGGATGAGCAGTTCTTC. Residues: CASRAGTSGPDEQFF.

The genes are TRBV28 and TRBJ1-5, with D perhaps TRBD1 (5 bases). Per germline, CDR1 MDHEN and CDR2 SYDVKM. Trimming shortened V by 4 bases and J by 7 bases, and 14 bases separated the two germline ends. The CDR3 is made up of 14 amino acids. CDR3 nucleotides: TGTGCCAGCAGTTCTCAGGGAGAGATACAGCCCCAGCATTTT. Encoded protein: CASSSQGEIQPQHF.

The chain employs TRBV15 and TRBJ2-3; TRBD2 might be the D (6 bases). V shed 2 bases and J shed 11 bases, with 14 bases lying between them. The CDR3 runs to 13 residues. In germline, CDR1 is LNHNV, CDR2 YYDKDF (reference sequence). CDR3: CATSRPPGVEQYF. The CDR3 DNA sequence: TGTGCCACCAGCAGACCCCCGGGAGTTGAGCAGTATTTT.

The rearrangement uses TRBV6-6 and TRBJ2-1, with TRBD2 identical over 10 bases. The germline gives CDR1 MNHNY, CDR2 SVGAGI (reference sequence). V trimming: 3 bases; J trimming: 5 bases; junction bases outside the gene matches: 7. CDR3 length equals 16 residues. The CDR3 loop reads CASSYWTSGNHNEQFF. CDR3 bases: TGTGCCAGCAGTTATTGGACTAGCGGAAATCACAATGAGCAGTTCTTC.

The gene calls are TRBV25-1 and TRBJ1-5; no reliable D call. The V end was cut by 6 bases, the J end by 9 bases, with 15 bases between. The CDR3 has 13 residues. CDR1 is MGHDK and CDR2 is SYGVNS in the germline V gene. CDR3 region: CASSPHGGRPQHF. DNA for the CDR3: TGTGCCAGCAGCCCCCACGGTGGGAGGCCCCAGCATTTT.

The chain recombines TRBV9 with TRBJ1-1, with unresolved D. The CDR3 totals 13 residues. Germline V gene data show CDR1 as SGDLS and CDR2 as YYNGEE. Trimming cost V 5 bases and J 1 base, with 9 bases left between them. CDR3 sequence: CASSIGRNTEAFF. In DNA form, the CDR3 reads TGTGCCAGCAGTATCGGACGGAACACTGAAGCTTTCTTT.

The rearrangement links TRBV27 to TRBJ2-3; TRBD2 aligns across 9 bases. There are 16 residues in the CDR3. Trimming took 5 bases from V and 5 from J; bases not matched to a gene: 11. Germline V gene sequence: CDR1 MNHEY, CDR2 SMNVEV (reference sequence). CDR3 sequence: CASSKNPGLAGDTQYF. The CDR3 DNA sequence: TGTGCCAGCAGTAAGAACCCGGGACTAGCAGGAGATACGCAGTATTTT.

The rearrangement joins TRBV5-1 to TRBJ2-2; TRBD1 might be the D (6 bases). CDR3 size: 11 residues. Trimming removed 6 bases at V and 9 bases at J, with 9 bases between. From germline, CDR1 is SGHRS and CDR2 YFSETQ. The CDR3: CASNGGRELFF. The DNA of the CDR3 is TGCGCCAGCAATGGGGGCCGGGAGCTGTTTTTT.

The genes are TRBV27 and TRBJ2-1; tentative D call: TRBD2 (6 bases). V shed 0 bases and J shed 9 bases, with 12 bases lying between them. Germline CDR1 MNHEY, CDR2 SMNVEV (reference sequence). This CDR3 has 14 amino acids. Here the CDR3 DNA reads TGTGCCAGCAGTTTATCCGGGACTTCTCCTGAGCAGTTCTTC. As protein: CASSLSGTSPEQFF.

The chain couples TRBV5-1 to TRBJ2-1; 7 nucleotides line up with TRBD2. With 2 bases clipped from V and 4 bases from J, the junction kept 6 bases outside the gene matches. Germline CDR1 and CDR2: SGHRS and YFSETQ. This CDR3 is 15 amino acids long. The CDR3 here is CASSLAGTVYNEQFF. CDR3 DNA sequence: TGCGCCAGCAGCTTAGCGGGAACCGTTTACAATGAGCAGTTCTTC.

CDR3 region: CASSKDPSYEQYF. CDR3 nucleotide sequence: TGTGCCAGCAGCAAGGACCCCAGTTACGAGCAGTACTTC. V and J are TRBV7-9 and TRBJ2-7; no clear D. V was shortened by 5 bases and J by 4 bases, with 12 bases between the two germline ends. Per germline, CDR1 SEHNR and CDR2 FQNEAQ (reference sequence). The CDR3 loop spans 13 amino acids.

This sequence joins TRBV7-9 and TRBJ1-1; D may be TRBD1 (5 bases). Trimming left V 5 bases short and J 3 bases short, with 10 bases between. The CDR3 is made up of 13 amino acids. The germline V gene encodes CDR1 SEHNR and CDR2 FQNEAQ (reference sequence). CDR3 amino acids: CASSLDSHTEAFF. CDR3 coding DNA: TGTGCCAGCAGCCTCGACAGCCACACTGAAGCTTTCTTT. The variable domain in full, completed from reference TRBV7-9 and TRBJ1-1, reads DTGVSQNPRHKITKRGQNVTFRCDPISEHNRLYWYRQTLGQGPEFLTYFQNEAQLEKSRLLSDRFSAERPKGSFSTLEIQRTEQGDSAMYLCASSLDSHTEAFFGQGTRLTVV.

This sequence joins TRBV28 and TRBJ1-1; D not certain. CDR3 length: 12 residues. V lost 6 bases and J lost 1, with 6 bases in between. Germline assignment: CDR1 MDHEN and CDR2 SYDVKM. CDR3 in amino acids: CASRDGNTEAFF. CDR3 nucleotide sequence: TGTGCCAGCAGGGACGGGAACACTGAAGCTTTCTTT.

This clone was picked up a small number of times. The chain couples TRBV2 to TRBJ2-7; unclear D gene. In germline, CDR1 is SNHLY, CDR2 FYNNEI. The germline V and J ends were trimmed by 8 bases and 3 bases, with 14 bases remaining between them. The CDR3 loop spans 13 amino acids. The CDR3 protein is CASGLVDGYEQYV. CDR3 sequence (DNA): TGTGCCAGCGGGCTCGTGGACGGCTACGAGCAGTACGTC.

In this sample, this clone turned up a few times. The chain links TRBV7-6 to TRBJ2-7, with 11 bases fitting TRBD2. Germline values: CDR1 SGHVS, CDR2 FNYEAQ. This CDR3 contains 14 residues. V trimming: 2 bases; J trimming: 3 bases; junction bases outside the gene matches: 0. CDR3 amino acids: CASSLTSGSYEQYF. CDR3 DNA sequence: TGTGCCAGCAGCTTAACTAGCGGGAGCTACGAGCAGTACTTC.

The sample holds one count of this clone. CDR3 nucleotides: TGTGCCATCAGTGGGGCTAGCGGGAACAATGAGCAGTTCTTC. Translated: CAISGASGNNEQFF. V usage is TRBV10-3 and J usage is TRBJ2-1; TRBD2 aligns across 9 bases. The V gene's germline CDR1 is ENHRY and CDR2 SYGVKD. The J segment lost 5 bases and the V segment lost 4 bases, leaving 3 bases of the junction unmatched. There are 14 residues in the CDR3.